Detailed here is one TCR beta chain. CD45RO-negative, CCR7-positively selected cells formed the naive CD8 fraction, excluding terminally differentiated effector memory CD45RA+ cells. The sample is drawn from a study of shared clonotypes between healthy human individuals. Produced via immunoSEQ multiplex PCR; TCRdb's table is partial and in-frame only. In the table there are about 2.1 million clones, around 93% of which are singletons. This receptor was identified in a man between 18 and 29 years old in good health. Some clones in this sample may be carry-over from other donors' samples. The specimen was naive CD8+ T cells from PBMCs.

This CDR3 reads CASSHRTGRDTEAFF. CDR3 sequence (DNA): TGTGCCAGCAGCCACCGGACAGGGCGGGACACTGAAGCTTTCTTT. V is TRBV7-8 and J is TRBJ1-1, with 8 bases that match TRBD1. The germline V gene has CDR1 SGHVS and CDR2 FQNEAQ. The CDR3 totals 15 residues. Losses at the gene ends were 5 bases for V and 3 bases for J; bases not matched to a gene: 8.